The entry below gives a single TCR beta chain sequence along with its context. Its antigen is still unknown. Per the germline V gene, CDR1 is SGDLS and CDR2 is YYNGEE. CDR3 length: 14 amino acids. V was cut by 1 base and J by 0 bases, with 7 bases left in between. This sample stems from a study of T cells in localized non-small cell lung cancer. Study-wide results and limits: Of the top 100 tumor clones, median about 56 were in adjacent lung, 25 to 30 among its top 100. Heterogeneity within the tumor remains possible, as just one region underwent sequencing. Prolonged overall survival went with higher T cell density in the blood. Uninvolved adjacent lung had more T cell clonality than any other tissue, topping tumor.

The repertoire was sequenced with immunoSEQ multiplex PCR; TCRdb's copy has only in-frame clones and lacks some. The top ten hold under 5.5% of the sample, which has approximately 30,000 clones, roughly 90% seen once. The clonotype originates from a woman aged 40-75 years with stage III lung adenocarcinoma. This specimen was peripheral blood mononuclear cells, taken before any cancer treatment. This sequence joins TRBV9 and TRBJ2-5; D call uncertain. CDR3 amino acids: CASSVFQDQETQYF. CDR3 nucleotide sequence: TGTGCCAGCAGCGTATTCCAGGACCAAGAGACCCAGTACTTC.